Shown below are 27 T cell receptor beta chains from a single sample sequenced in a study of Ad26.COV2.S vaccination and SARS-CoV-2 variants. Repertoires were generated with immunoSEQ multiplex PCR, while TCRdb's copy carries only in-frame clones and drops some. The repertoire holds roughly 350,000 clones, 88% seen once, with about 6.4% in the top ten. As to treatment: 15 to 20 received Ad26.COV2.S at low or high dose, single or two shots; a few received placebo; per-sample allocation not given. Sample collection was performed on day 63 after the first vaccine or placebo injection. The sample here was peripheral blood, taken in a trial of Ad26.COV2.S vaccine versus placebo. These receptors all stem from a person aged 18 to 59 who received the Ad26.COV2.S COVID-19 vaccine or a placebo.

J is TRBJ2-1 and V is TRBV14; 7 bases fit TRBD2. Losses at the gene ends were 0 bases for V and 2 bases for J; bases not matched to a gene: 13. Germline V gene lookup returns CDR1 SGHDN and CDR2 FVKESK. This CDR3 spans 19 amino acids. The CDR3 sequence: CASSQESALAAYPYNEQFF. As DNA, the CDR3 is TGTGCCAGCAGCCAAGAGTCAGCGCTAGCGGCTTATCCCTACAATGAGCAGTTCTTC. The full variable domain, in which reference TRBV14 and TRBJ2-1 provide the parts outside the CDR3, is EAGVTQFPSHSVIEKGQTVTLRCDPISGHDNLYWYRRVMGKEIKFLLHFVKESKQDESGMPNNRFLAERTGGTYSTLKVQPAELEDSGVYFCASSQESALAAYPYNEQFFGPGTRLTVL.

This sequence joins TRBV11-3 and TRBJ2-5, with a possible D match to TRBD1 (5 bases). The V end was cut by 5 bases, the J end by 4 bases, with 14 bases between. Germline V gene lookup returns CDR1 SGHNT and CDR2 YENEEA. This CDR3 is 14 amino acids long. The CDR3 region has the DNA TGTGCCAGCAGCCAGGGCGGCAGAAGAGAGACCCAGTACTTC. This gives the protein CASSQGGRRETQYF.

V is TRBV28 and J is TRBJ1-1; the D is unclear. CDR3 length equals 13 residues. Trimming removed 6 bases at V and 6 bases at J, with 14 bases between. Germline lookup yields CDR1 MDHEN and CDR2 SYDVKM. As DNA, the CDR3 is TGTGCCAGCAGCAATAACAATCCCCCTGAAGCTTTCTTT. Translation: CASSNNNPPEAFF. Full variable domain (rest looked up from reference TRBV28 and TRBJ1-1): DVKVTQSSRYLVKRTGEKVFLECVQDMDHENMFWYRQDPGLGLRLIYFSYDVKMKEKGDIPEGYSVSREKKERFSLILESASTNQTSMYLCASSNNNPPEAFFGQGTRLTVV.

This clone was recorded once. V usage is TRBV6-2 or TRBV6-3 and J usage is TRBJ2-3, with 13 bases lining up with TRBD2. The CDR3 loop spans 20 amino acids. The V and J ends lost 4 bases and 0 bases, in that order; junction bases with no gene match: 13. Germline V lookup: CDR1 MNHEY, CDR2 SVGEGT. This CDR3 is CASSFLTSGGRGVSTDTQYF. In DNA form, the CDR3 reads TGTGCCAGCAGTTTCCTGACTAGCGGGGGGCGAGGAGTTAGCACAGATACGCAGTATTTT.

The chain is built from TRBV6-6 and TRBJ2-5; D gene ambiguous. Between the trimmed V and J ends, which lost 8 bases and 5 bases, there was a span of 6 bases. The CDR3 loop spans 10 amino acids. Germline V gene data show CDR1 as MNHNY and CDR2 as SVGAGI (reference sequence). The CDR3 DNA follows: TGTGCCAGCCATGGGGAGACCCAGTACTTC. As protein: CASHGETQYF.

The V gene is TRBV11-2, the J gene TRBJ2-5; D perhaps matches TRBD1 (5 bases). The V end lost 2 bases, the J end lost 0 bases, and 16 bases lay between the germline ends. This CDR3 region has 17 residues. CDR1 SGHAT and CDR2 FQNNGV come from the germline V gene. CDR3 residues: CASSLMVSRQNQETQYF. The CDR3 DNA follows: TGTGCCAGCAGCTTAATGGTCTCGCGACAGAACCAAGAGACCCAGTACTTC.

This clone occurred a few times. This chain joins TRBV15 and TRBJ2-7, with D hard to call. The CDR3 is made up of 15 amino acids. V lost 3 bases, J lost 2 bases, and 14 bases lay in between. Germline values: CDR1 LNHNV, CDR2 YYDKDF (reference sequence). The CDR3 DNA follows: TGTGCCACCAGCAGGGAGCTTGAACCAGCCTACGAGCAGTACTTC. This gives the protein CATSRELEPAYEQYF.

The genes are TRBV7-6 and TRBJ1-1; possible D gene TRBD1, 6 bases. Per germline, CDR1 SGHVS and CDR2 FNYEAQ. The CDR3 totals 13 residues. V was clipped by 1 base and J by 11 bases, with 14 bases between them. CDR3 amino acids: CASSLDTGLGAFF. The DNA for the CDR3 is TGTGCCAGCAGCTTAGATACAGGGTTGGGGGCTTTCTTT.

This chain links TRBV6-5 with TRBJ1-1; tentatively, D is TRBD1 (6 bases). This CDR3 has 14 residues. The germline gives CDR1 MNHEY, CDR2 SVGAGI. The V end was cut by 5 bases, the J end by 1 base, with 11 bases between. This CDR3 is CASSTGTPNTEAFF. Here the CDR3 DNA reads TGTGCCAGCAGTACCGGGACACCGAACACTGAAGCTTTCTTT.

This clone occurred once. V usage is TRBV6-2 or TRBV6-3 and J usage is TRBJ2-3; possibly TRBD2 for D (5 bases). CDR3 length: 13 residues. Trimming pared 4 bases from V and 4 bases from J, leaving 9 bases between. Germline values: CDR1 MNHEY, CDR2 SVGEGT. CDR3 nucleotides: TGTGCCAGCAGTTCTAGCTATGCAGATACGCAGTATTTT. Its protein product is CASSSSYADTQYF.

The chain couples TRBV29-1 to TRBJ2-2, with 9 bases fitting TRBD2. Losses at the gene ends were 1 base for V and 5 bases for J; bases not matched to a gene: 2. Germline loops: CDR1 SQVTM, CDR2 ANQGSEA. The CDR3 has 14 amino acids. Here the CDR3 DNA reads TGCAGCGTTGAAGGCCTAGCGGGGACCGGGGAGCTGTTTTTT. Its protein is CSVEGLAGTGELFF.

This clone was seen a single time. The V call is TRBV3-1 (or the pseudogene TRBV3-2), the J call TRBJ1-6, with TRBD1 identical over 8 bases. Losses at the gene ends were 7 bases for V and 8 bases for J; bases not matched to a gene: 10. Germline V lookup: CDR1 LGHDT, CDR2 YNNKEL (reference sequence). The CDR3 has 15 amino acids. CDR3 residues: CASKNGQGVHSPLHF. DNA for the CDR3: TGTGCCAGCAAGAATGGACAGGGAGTTCATTCACCCCTCCACTTT.

V usage is TRBV4-1 and J usage is TRBJ2-1; D ambiguous. Germline V CDR1 and CDR2: MGHRA, YSYEKL. Trimming stripped 0 bases from V and 7 bases from J, with 16 bases between. The CDR3 consists of 16 residues. CDR3 amino acids: CASSQETRRLPNEQFF. In DNA, the CDR3 is TGCGCCAGCAGCCAAGAAACTCGCCGGCTTCCTAATGAGCAGTTCTTC.

This clone has a single count. The V gene is TRBV27, the J gene TRBJ2-2; 7 nucleotides align to TRBD1. In germline, CDR1 is MNHEY, CDR2 SMNVEV (reference sequence). This CDR3 has 14 residues. V gave up 7 bases and J gave up 5 bases; unmatched junction bases: 7. CDR3 sequence: CASKPGQITGELFF. The CDR3 region has the DNA TGTGCCAGCAAACCGGGACAGATAACCGGGGAGCTGTTTTTT.

The chain joins TRBV7-6 to TRBJ2-3; TRBD1 is a possible D gene (5 bases). The V and J ends lost 5 bases and 4 bases respectively, with 25 bases between them. Germline CDR1 reads SGHVS; CDR2 reads FNYEAQ. This CDR3 is 18 amino acids long. The CDR3 sequence is CASSQPLRGRPSSDTQYF. DNA for the CDR3: TGTGCCAGCAGCCAACCACTAAGGGGCAGGCCATCATCAGATACGCAGTATTTT.

This sequence joins TRBV3-1 (or the pseudogene TRBV3-2) and TRBJ1-1; D not certain. This CDR3 has 15 amino acids. CDR1 is LGHDT and CDR2 is YNNKEL in the germline V gene (reference sequence). Trimming left V 5 bases short and J 2 bases short, with 15 bases between. CDR3 nucleotides: TGTGCCAGCAGCGAACGGGCTGGTGCTAACACTGAAGCTTTCTTT. Its translation is CASSERAGANTEAFF.

V and J are TRBV19 and TRBJ1-3, with TRBD1 as a possible D gene (5 bases). Per the germline V gene, CDR1 is LNHDA and CDR2 is SQIVND (reference sequence). This CDR3 contains 16 residues. The V and J ends lost 6 bases and 0 bases respectively, with 15 bases between them. This chain's CDR3 is CASRPPGPASGNTIYF. The DNA for the CDR3 is TGTGCCAGTAGACCACCGGGACCGGCCTCTGGAAACACCATATATTTT.

CDR3 bases: TGTGCCAGCAGCCAAGAGGGGGGACAGGGCTATGGCTACACCTTC. It encodes CASSQEGGQGYGYTF. V usage is TRBV4-2 and J usage is TRBJ1-2; TRBD1 matches 9 bases. The CDR3 covers 15 residues. The V segment lost 0 bases and the J segment 4 bases; nucleotides outside the gene matches: 3. Germline CDR1 LGHNA, CDR2 YNFKEQ.

The gene calls are TRBV18 and TRBJ2-7; 9 positions agree with TRBD1. There are 16 residues in the CDR3. Germline values: CDR1 KGHSH, CDR2 LQKENI. With 4 bases clipped from V and 1 base from J, the junction kept 8 bases outside the gene matches. CDR3 protein: CASSLTGTGSSYEQYF. As DNA, the CDR3 is TGTGCCAGCTCACTGACCGGGACAGGGAGTTCCTACGAGCAGTACTTC.

The chain combines TRBV5-1 with TRBJ1-1; D gene ambiguous. Germline lookup yields CDR1 SGHRS and CDR2 YFSETQ. The CDR3 consists of 14 residues. Trimming pared 0 bases from V and 3 bases from J, leaving 9 bases between. DNA of the CDR3: TGCGCCAGCAGCTTGGTCTCCCCTGACACTGAAGCTTTCTTT. It translates to CASSLVSPDTEAFF.

This chain connects TRBV5-1 to TRBJ2-1, with D possibly being TRBD1 (6 bases). V was shortened by 0 bases and J by 6 bases, with 22 bases between the two germline ends. The CDR3 covers 18 residues. Germline V gene sequence: CDR1 SGHRS, CDR2 YFSETQ. The chain's CDR3 is CASSLARGRPKVGNEQFF. CDR3 DNA sequence: TGCGCCAGCAGCTTGGCCAGGGGCAGGCCCAAAGTGGGCAATGAGCAGTTCTTC.

The V gene is TRBV7-9, the J gene TRBJ2-1, with 13 bases lining up with TRBD2. Per germline, CDR1 SEHNR and CDR2 FQNEAQ (reference sequence). V shed 5 bases, J shed 10 bases, and the junction held 11 bases outside the gene matches. The CDR3 extends over 16 amino acids. In nucleotides, the CDR3 is TGTGCCAGCAGCCTCCACGGGACTAGCGGGGCTGGAGAGCAGTTCTTC. It codes for CASSLHGTSGAGEQFF.

This clone appeared once. The V gene is TRBV20-1, the J gene TRBJ2-7, with D unresolved. V lost 3 bases and J lost 6, with 12 bases in between. The CDR3 contains 12 residues. Per germline, CDR1 DFQATT and CDR2 SNEGSKA (reference sequence). Here the CDR3 reads CSASVSRTEQYF. CDR3 DNA sequence: TGCAGTGCTAGTGTCTCTAGGACCGAGCAGTACTTC.

V usage is TRBV4-2 and J usage is TRBJ2-7; D not certain. Germline V CDR1 and CDR2: LGHNA, YNFKEQ. The V end was cut by 0 bases, the J end by 2 bases, with 11 bases between. The CDR3 extends over 15 amino acids. CDR3 nucleotide sequence: TGTGCCAGCAGCCAAGATGAAGTAACCCCCTACGAGCAGTACTTC. It yields the protein CASSQDEVTPYEQYF.

A few counts support this clone. The chain links TRBV4-2 to TRBJ2-1, with TRBD2 matching over 11 bases. CDR3 size: 17 residues. Germline V lookup: CDR1 LGHNA, CDR2 YNFKEQ. V dropped 3 bases and J dropped 0; count of bases not matched to a gene: 4. The CDR3 is CASSQGTSGSSYNEQFF. The CDR3 coding sequence is TGTGCCAGCAGCCAGGGGACTAGCGGAAGCTCCTACAATGAGCAGTTCTTC.

This rearrangement joins TRBV21-1 to TRBJ2-7; TRBD1 was called by the table and not checked on the DNA. TRBV21-1 is assigned pseudogene status. This CDR3 contains 16 residues. CDR3 amino acids: CASSKGPRGQSLKQYF. CDR3 sequence (DNA): TGTGCCAGCAGCAAAGGCCCAAGGGGGCAGTCCCTTAAGCAGTACTTC.

V and J are TRBV30 and TRBJ1-2; 9 nucleotides line up with TRBD1. In germline, CDR1 is GTSNPN, CDR2 SVGIG (reference sequence). The V segment lost 2 bases and the J segment 1 base; nucleotides outside the gene matches: 2. CDR3 size: 14 residues. The CDR3 loop is CAWSRGQGNYGYTF. DNA of the CDR3: TGTGCCTGGAGTAGGGGACAGGGTAACTATGGCTACACCTTC.